A single sample gave rise to the 21 T cell receptor beta chains below, sequenced in a study of early T cells in non-severe SARS-CoV-2 infection. TCRdb reprocessed the 5' RACE reads with MiXCR, giving one entry per CDR3 protein. This table holds about 61,000 distinct CDR3 sequences, about 12% found once. Sample: whole blood, taken at baseline. These receptors were obtained from an adult who was a healthcare worker with PCR-confirmed SARS-CoV-2 infection or an uninfected control (not recorded which). The donor label of this sample is uncertain.

V is TRBV21-1 and J is TRBJ2-7; TRBD2 is the table's D call and was not checked against the DNA. TRBV21-1 constitutes a pseudogene. The CDR3 totals 18 residues. The DNA of the CDR3 is TGTGCCAGCAGCATCCCTCTTAGAATGCGGGTAAGCTCCTACGAGCAGTACGTC. Translation: CASSIPLRMRVSSYEQYV.

This clonotype was observed at least ten times. This chain joins TRBV19 and TRBJ1-2, with TRBD1 matching over 7 bases. Germline V lookup: CDR1 LNHDA, CDR2 SQIVND (reference sequence). This CDR3 has 14 residues. V was clipped by 7 bases and J by 2 bases; unmatched bases: 7. CDR3 loop: CASIEARGNYGYTF. The CDR3 DNA is TGTGCCAGTATTGAAGCCAGGGGGAACTATGGCTACACCTTC.

The rearrangement joins TRBV6-6 to TRBJ2-3; D uncertain. Germline assignment: CDR1 MNHNY and CDR2 SVGAGI (reference sequence). V lost 6 bases to trimming and J lost 6 bases, with 13 bases between them. The CDR3 is 13 residues long. Written as DNA, the CDR3 is TGTGCCAGCAGCCTAGGACCTAGGGATACGCAGTATTTT. Its translation: CASSLGPRDTQYF.

This clonotype was seen at least ten times. The rearrangement uses TRBV11-2 and TRBJ2-2; 10 positions agree with TRBD2. The CDR3 covers 15 residues. Germline CDR1 SGHAT, CDR2 FQNNGV. Trimming took 5 bases from V and 8 from J; bases not matched to a gene: 8. CDR3: CASSLGLLAGGELFF. CDR3 in DNA: TGTGCCAGCAGCCTGGGACTACTAGCGGGAGGGGAGCTGTTTTTT.

This clonotype was recorded a few times. This rearrangement joins TRBV12-3 or TRBV12-4 to TRBJ1-1; D uncertain. The CDR3 totals 16 residues. V lost 5 bases and J lost 2, with 18 bases in between. CDR3 in amino acids: CASSPPFFIQNTEAFF. The CDR3 DNA follows: TGTGCCAGCAGTCCACCATTCTTCATACAAAACACTGAAGCTTTCTTT.

The rearrangement joins TRBV7-3 to TRBJ2-2; D unclear. The CDR3 spans 15 residues. The V and J ends lost 3 bases and 0 bases respectively, with 8 bases between them. The germline CDR1 and CDR2 sequences are SGHTA and FQGTGA. Here the CDR3 reads CASSFPAANTGELFF. The CDR3 region has the DNA TGTGCCAGCAGCTTCCCGGCAGCGAACACCGGGGAGCTGTTTTTT.

V and J are TRBV7-8 and TRBJ2-2, with 8 bases aligning to TRBD2. CDR1 SGHVS and CDR2 FQNEAQ come from the germline V gene. V dropped 3 bases and J dropped 4; count of bases not matched to a gene: 10. CDR3 length: 17 amino acids. This CDR3 is CASSFGAAGGLTGELFF. CDR3 sequence (DNA): TGTGCCAGCAGCTTTGGGGCGGCGGGGGGCCTCACCGGGGAGCTGTTTTTT.

This clonotype was seen ten or more times. This chain joins TRBV20-1 and TRBJ2-3; D ambiguous. Trimming left V 5 bases short and J 0 bases short, with 6 bases between. Germline CDR1 is DFQATT and CDR2 is SNEGSKA (reference sequence). The CDR3 loop spans 12 amino acids. DNA for the CDR3: TGCAGTGCTCCGTACAGCACAGATACGCAGTATTTT. Encoded protein: CSAPYSTDTQYF.

This clonotype was observed a few times. The chain carries TRBV18 and TRBJ2-1; 10 nucleotides align to TRBD1. Germline V CDR1 and CDR2: KGHSH, LQKENI. The CDR3 contains 17 residues. V trimming: 0 bases; J trimming: 8 bases; junction bases outside the gene matches: 10. CDR3 amino acids: CASSPPYGTGDPDEQFF. DNA for the CDR3: TGTGCCAGCTCACCACCATATGGGACAGGGGATCCCGATGAGCAGTTCTTC.

This clonotype was recorded a few times. This rearrangement joins TRBV4-1 to TRBJ1-1; D not resolved. Germline values: CDR1 MGHRA, CDR2 YSYEKL. V dropped 1 base and J dropped 4 bases, with 10 bases sitting between them. There are 14 residues in the CDR3. The chain's CDR3 is CASSQGGDVTEAFF. The DNA of the CDR3 is TGCGCCAGCAGCCAAGGGGGTGATGTCACTGAAGCTTTCTTT.

The chain recombines TRBV11-1 with TRBJ1-1; no clear D gene. Germline V gives CDR1 SGHAT, CDR2 FQDESV (reference sequence). The V end was cut by 1 base, the J end by 1 base, with 10 bases between. CDR3 length equals 15 residues. The CDR3 DNA follows: TGTGCCAGCAGCTTAGAGTTGGCCGGGAACACTGAAGCTTTCTTT. Its protein is CASSLELAGNTEAFF.

This clonotype has a handful of counts. J is TRBJ2-6 and V is TRBV5-1; 9 bases line up with TRBD1. Germline V gives CDR1 SGHRS, CDR2 YFSETQ. This CDR3 spans 19 amino acids. After removal of 3 bases from V and 0 bases from J, the junction contained 10 bases not matched to a gene. The CDR3: CASSSRAQGASSGANVLTF. DNA of the CDR3: TGCGCCAGCAGCTCGAGGGCACAGGGGGCTTCCTCTGGGGCCAACGTCCTGACTTTC.

This chain links TRBV5-1 with TRBJ1-2, with D unresolved. The V gene lost 3 bases and the J gene lost 4 bases, with 13 bases spanning the gap. The CDR3 has 14 residues. Germline V gene sequence: CDR1 SGHRS, CDR2 YFSETQ. The CDR3 loop reads CASSWDYILYGYTF. CDR3 in DNA: TGCGCCAGCAGCTGGGATTACATCCTCTATGGCTACACCTTC. The full variable domain, rest sourced from reference TRBV5-1 and TRBJ1-2, is KAGVTQTPRYLIKTRGQQVTLSCSPISGHRSVSWYQQTPGQGLQFLFEYFSETQRNKGNFPGRFSGRQFSNSRSEMNVSTLELGDSALYLCASSWDYILYGYTFGSGTRLTVV.

The J gene is TRBJ2-2, the V gene TRBV20-1; D gene unclear. Trimming removed 3 bases at V and 0 bases at J, with 11 bases between. Germline V gene sequence: CDR1 DFQATT, CDR2 SNEGSKA (reference sequence). This CDR3 comprises 15 residues. CDR3 coding DNA: TGCAGTGCTAGGATCAATCAGGCGAACACCGGGGAGCTGTTTTTT. Translation gives CSARINQANTGELFF.

Concerning this clonotype itself: A much larger clone sits a single nucleotide away, making a read error possible. The CDR3 is CAGSQGQLIYNSPLHF. The CDR3 DNA reads as TGTGCCGGCAGCCAAGGACAGCTTATCTATAATTCACCCCTCCACTTT. This chain links TRBV3-1 with TRBJ1-6; D might be TRBD1 (6 bases). Per germline, CDR1 LGHDT and CDR2 YNNKEL (reference sequence). The CDR3 consists of 16 residues.

This clonotype was observed many times. J is TRBJ2-5 and V is TRBV6-6; no clear D. V lost 1 base, J lost 2 bases, and 8 bases lay in between. This CDR3 contains 14 residues. Germline V lookup: CDR1 MNHNY, CDR2 SVGAGI (reference sequence). DNA for the CDR3: TGTGCCAGCAGTTACTACGTACAGCAAGAGACCCAGTACTTC. Translated, it gives CASSYYVQQETQYF.

This clonotype was seen a few times. The genes are TRBV12-3 or TRBV12-4 and TRBJ1-4; 7 positions match TRBD1. V trimming: 8 bases; J trimming: 5 bases; junction bases outside the gene matches: 8. CDR3 length: 14 amino acids. CDR3 protein: CASCSGTENEKLFF. Here the CDR3 DNA reads TGTGCCAGCTGTTCCGGGACAGAAAATGAAAAACTGTTTTTT.

This clonotype has more than one count but fewer than ten. The rearrangement joins TRBV30 to TRBJ2-1; D possibly corresponds to TRBD1 (5 bases). The CDR3 totals 13 residues. Germline CDR1 GTSNPN, CDR2 SVGIG (reference sequence). V lost 0 bases and J lost 2, with 5 bases in between. The DNA of the CDR3 is TGTGCCTGGAGTGTACAGGCCTACAATGAGCAGTTCTTC. Its protein product is CAWSVQAYNEQFF.

The V gene is TRBV6-5, the J gene TRBJ1-2, with D possibly matching TRBD1 (6 bases). The CDR3 extends over 14 amino acids. V shed 0 bases and J shed 8 bases, with 13 bases lying between them. Germline V gene lookup returns CDR1 MNHEY and CDR2 SVGAGI. The CDR3 loop is CASSYSAGQKGYTF. The CDR3, as DNA: TGTGCCAGCAGTTACTCCGCGGGACAAAAGGGCTACACCTTC.

The rearrangement uses TRBV5-6 and TRBJ1-2, with 8 bases aligning to TRBD1. The V gene's germline CDR1 is SGHDT and CDR2 YYEEEE. This CDR3 region has 17 residues. Unmatched junction bases numbered 11, after V lost 4 bases and J lost 0 bases. CDR3 amino acids: CASSPVDRERANYGYTF. CDR3 sequence (DNA): TGTGCCAGCAGCCCCGTGGACAGGGAGCGAGCTAACTATGGCTACACCTTC. Using reference TRBV5-6 and TRBJ1-2 for the parts outside the CDR3, the full variable domain is DAGVTQSPTHLIKTRGQQVTLRCSPKSGHDTVSWYQQALGQGPQFIFQYYEEEERQRGNFPDRFSGHQFPNYSSELNVNALLLGDSALYLCASSPVDRERANYGYTFGSGTRLTVV.

This clonotype was counted ten times or more. V is TRBV30 and J is TRBJ1-1; a weak D match, TRBD1 (5 bases). Germline assignment: CDR1 GTSNPN and CDR2 SVGIG (reference sequence). V lost 1 base and J lost 6, with 18 bases in between. CDR3 length equals 15 residues. The CDR3 nucleotides read TGTGCCTGGAGTGGGGGCCCCGGGAGCGAGGCTGAAGCTTTCTTT. Translated, it gives CAWSGGPGSEAEAFF.